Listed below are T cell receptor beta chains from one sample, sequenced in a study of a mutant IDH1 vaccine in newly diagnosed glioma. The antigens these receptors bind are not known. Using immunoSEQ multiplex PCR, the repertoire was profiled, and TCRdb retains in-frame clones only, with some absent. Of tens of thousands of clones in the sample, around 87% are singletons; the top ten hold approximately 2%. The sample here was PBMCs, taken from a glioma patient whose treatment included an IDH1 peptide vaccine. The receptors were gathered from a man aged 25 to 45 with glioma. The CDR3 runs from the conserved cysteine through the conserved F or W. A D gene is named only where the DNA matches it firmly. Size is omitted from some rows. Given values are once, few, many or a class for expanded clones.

TGTGCCAGCAGCTTAGCCCCGCCTGAAGCTTTCTTT,CASSLAPPEAFF,TRBV7-2,TRBJ1-1,-,few
TGCAGCGTTGAAGACATGAGGGTAGGGCACACTGAAGCTTTCTTT,CSVEDMRVGHTEAFF,TRBV29-1,TRBJ1-1,-,-
TGTGCCAGCAGCTTGGGGCCGCTAGGAAGCTCCTACGAGCAGTACTTC,CASSLGPLGSSYEQYF,TRBV5-4,TRBJ2-7,-,-
TGTGCCAGCAGGGCGGGACAGGAGGTTAAACACGAGCAGTACTTC,CASRAGQEVKHEQYF,TRBV27,TRBJ2-7,TRBD1,-
TGTGCCAGTACCTCCTCCGGGACTCCAGGGAGCACCATATATTTT,CASTSSGTPGSTIYF,TRBV5-4,TRBJ1-3,-,once
TGCGCCAGCAGCCCGGCAAATGGGGGCGACACCGGGGAGCTGTTTTTT,CASSPANGGDTGELFF,TRBV5-1,TRBJ2-2,-,-
TGTGCCATCAGGTCGGGACAGGGGGAGGAGAAAGAGCAGTACTTC,CAIRSGQGEEKEQYF,TRBV10-3,TRBJ2-7,TRBD1,-
TGCGCCAGCAGTGCGACAGATTTGAACACTGAAGCTTTCTTT,CASSATDLNTEAFF,TRBV10-2,TRBJ1-1,-,-
TGTGCCAGCAGCCCCGGGACTAGCGGGGGAGAGACCCAGTACTTC,CASSPGTSGGETQYF,TRBV6-5,TRBJ2-5,TRBD2,-
TGTGCCAGCAGTTGGACAGGGTGGAACACTGAAGCTTTCTTT,CASSWTGWNTEAFF,TRBV2,TRBJ1-1,TRBD1,-
TGCGCCAGCAGCCACCCATCATCAGTTACGCAGTATTTT,CASSHPSSVTQYF,TRBV4-1,TRBJ2-3,-,-
TGTGCCAGCAGTGAACCCCTCGTTTTGGGGCGCTTTTCCTATAATTCACCCCTCCACTTT,CASSEPLVLGRFSYNSPLHF,TRBV6-1,TRBJ1-6,-,-
TGTGCCATCGGTAAACGGGACAGGGGAGGGTATGGGAGCAATGAGCAGTTCTTC,CAIGKRDRGGYGSNEQFF,TRBV10-3,TRBJ2-1,TRBD1,-
TGTGCCATCTTAGGGCTTCGCTCTGGAAACACCATATATTTT,CAILGLRSGNTIYF,TRBV2,TRBJ1-3,-,-
TGTGCCAGCAGCTTACAAAGGGACACTGAAGCTTTCTTT,CASSLQRDTEAFF,TRBV7-2,TRBJ1-1,-,-
TGTGCCAGCAGCTTAGATGGGGACTCGGAGACCCAGTACTTC,CASSLDGDSETQYF,TRBV7-9,TRBJ2-5,-,-
TGCGCCAGCAGCTTGCATGAGACCCAGTACTTC,CASSLHETQYF,TRBV5-1,TRBJ2-5,-,-
TGTGCCAGTAGCCTGAGGGGAACAACTAATGAAAAACTGTTTTTT,CASSLRGTTNEKLFF,TRBV19,TRBJ1-4,-,-
TGTGCCAGCAGTGAACAGACAGGGGGCGGCGAGCAGTACTTC,CASSEQTGGGEQYF,TRBV6-1,TRBJ2-7,TRBD1,-
TGCGCCAGCAGCTTGGAGGGAGGGGGGTTGGCGTACGAGCAGTACTTC,CASSLEGGGLAYEQYF,TRBV5-1,TRBJ2-7,-,-
TGTGCCAGCAGCTCATCGGGACAGGGCAAACTATTTTATGGCTACACCTTC,CASSSSGQGKLFYGYTF,TRBV7-8,TRBJ1-2,TRBD1,-
TGTGCCAGCAGCGTAGTAGGGAGAGGGAACACTGAAGCTTTCTTT,CASSVVGRGNTEAFF,TRBV9,TRBJ1-1,-,-
TGTGCCAGCAGCCAAGACAGGTCCGTAGACTTC,CASSQDRSVDF,TRBV14,TRBJ2-5,-,-
TGTGCCAGCAGCTTACGGGACAGGGGAGAGGCTTTCTTT,CASSLRDRGEAFF,TRBV7-9,TRBJ1-1,TRBD1,few
TGTGCCAGCTCACCGGGACAGGGACTTAACTATGGCTACACCTTC,CASSPGQGLNYGYTF,TRBV18,TRBJ1-2,TRBD1,-
TGTGCCTGGAGTGGAGAGGGACAGGGCGGTGGAGAAGCTTTCTTT,CAWSGEGQGGGEAFF,TRBV30,TRBJ1-1,TRBD1,-
TGTGCCTGGAGTTTACAGACAGACCTCTATGGCTACACCTTC,CAWSLQTDLYGYTF,TRBV30,TRBJ1-2,-,-
TGTGCCTGGAGTGTACGAGGGAGGAGGAATGAGCAGTTCTTC,CAWSVRGRRNEQFF,TRBV30,TRBJ2-1,-,-
TGTGCCAGCAGCCTAAACCGGGGGAGCACAGATACGCAGTATTTT,CASSLNRGSTDTQYF,TRBV7-2,TRBJ2-3,-,-
TGCGCCAGCAGCCAATCTAGCGGGGGGGCCACAGATACGCAGTATTTT,CASSQSSGGATDTQYF,TRBV5-4,TRBJ2-3,TRBD2,-
TGTGCCAGCAGTGGATTTGATACGCAGTATTTT,CASSGFDTQYF,TRBV2,TRBJ2-3,-,-
TGTGCCAGCAGCTTAGCGTTTAGGGGTGCCGAGCAGTACTTC,CASSLAFRGAEQYF,TRBV11-2,TRBJ2-7,-,few
TGTGCCAGCAGTGGGGTTGGAGGAGGGGACTCTGAAGCTTTCTTT,CASSGVGGGDSEAFF,TRBV2,TRBJ1-1,-,few
TGCGCCAGCAGCCCCCAGGCAGACGGGGAGCTGTTTTTT,CASSPQADGELFF,TRBV5-1,TRBJ2-2,-,-
TGTGCCAGCTCCCTCACTACCGGTGGAGAAAAACTGTTTTTT,CASSLTTGGEKLFF,TRBV18,TRBJ1-4,-,-
TGCAGCGCCGGACTAGCGGACTACAATGAGCAGTTCTTC,CSAGLADYNEQFF,TRBV29-1,TRBJ2-1,TRBD2,few
TGTGCCAGCAGTTTGAGGGGACAGGGCTACACCTTC,CASSLRGQGYTF,TRBV27,TRBJ1-2,TRBD1,medium-sized
TGTGCCAGCAGAAGCCTAGCGGGAGGAGATCCCTACGAGCAGTACTTC,CASRSLAGGDPYEQYF,TRBV5-4,TRBJ2-7,TRBD2,-
TGTGCCACCAGCAGAGATCGGTGGCGGGGGGGTGTAGATACGCAGTATTTT,CATSRDRWRGGVDTQYF,TRBV15,TRBJ2-3,TRBD2,-
TGTGCCAGCAGTAGGACAGGACAAAGCTCCTACGAGCAGTACTTC,CASSRTGQSSYEQYF,TRBV5-4,TRBJ2-7,TRBD1,-
TGCGCCAGCAGCTTGGCGGGGGACCGCACTGAAGCTTTCTTT,CASSLAGDRTEAFF,TRBV5-1,TRBJ1-1,-,-
TGTGCCAGCAGTTTTATCGGGGGGTTAGGCACAGATACGCAGTATTTT,CASSFIGGLGTDTQYF,TRBV27,TRBJ2-3,TRBD2,-
TGTGCCAGCAGCTTTCCAGAAATAAATATTGTGGAGCAGTACTTC,CASSFPEINIVEQYF,TRBV7-8,TRBJ2-7,-,-
TGCGCCAGCAGCTTGGAACCGAGAGCGGGAAACACCATATATTTT,CASSLEPRAGNTIYF,TRBV5-1,TRBJ1-3,-,-
TGTGCCAGCAGCATCGGGGAAGAAGCCGACAATGAGCAGTTCTTC,CASSIGEEADNEQFF,TRBV6-4,TRBJ2-1,-,-
TGTGCCAGCAGCTTAGTGAAGGCAGGGGCCGGGGAGCTGTTTTTT,CASSLVKAGAGELFF,TRBV7-2,TRBJ2-2,-,-
TGTGCCAGCAGCTCCCGGACAGGGGTTGCGTACGAGCAGTACTTC,CASSSRTGVAYEQYF,TRBV7-9,TRBJ2-7,TRBD1,-
TGTGCCAGCAGTCATAGTGGGGTTACCGGGGAGCTGTTTTTT,CASSHSGVTGELFF,TRBV11-2,TRBJ2-2,-,once
TGTGCCAGCAGCCACCATAATGCGGGGGGCGCGAGGGAAAAACTGTTTTTT,CASSHHNAGGAREKLFF,TRBV5-8,TRBJ1-4,-,-
TGTGCCAGTAGCGGGGGGATGAACACTGAAGCTTTCTTT,CASSGGMNTEAFF,TRBV19,TRBJ1-1,-,-
TGTGCCAGCAGTTTGGAGCGAAATTACGAGCAGTACTTC,CASSLERNYEQYF,TRBV28,TRBJ2-7,-,-